The clone carrying this TCR beta chain was detected only a few times. The antigen is unknown. This entry comes from a study of blood T cells in healthy people across ages. Points from the study as a whole: Long-lived donors exceeded aged donors in naive CD4+ cells and diversity.

CDR1 and CDR2 (germline): SGHRS, YFSETQ. The germline V and J ends were trimmed by 3 bases and 5 bases, with 18 bases remaining between them. The CDR3 runs 16 residues. Together with a sample-barcoded 5' primer, a J-beta primer mix was included in a second PCR lasting roughly 7 to 11 cycles. Each cDNA molecule was tagged by a template-switch adaptor with 12 random nucleotides. Via MiXCR, TCRdb re-called the 5' RACE reads, giving one row per CDR3 protein. The sample lists roughly 700,000 distinct CDR3 sequences; roughly 50% were seen once. Healthy Russian Caucasian donors spanned ages about 6 to 100 years. The amount of total RNA extracted per sample was at least 6 micrograms.

Material: blood. The origin of this receptor is a woman in her sixties in good health. This chain joins TRBV5-1 and TRBJ2-1; D is tentatively TRBD1 or TRBD2 (6 bases each). The CDR3 nucleotides read TGCGCCAGCAGCTCCACCGGGAAAGGGGGGAACAATGAGCAGTTCTTC. This encodes CASSSTGKGGNNEQFF.